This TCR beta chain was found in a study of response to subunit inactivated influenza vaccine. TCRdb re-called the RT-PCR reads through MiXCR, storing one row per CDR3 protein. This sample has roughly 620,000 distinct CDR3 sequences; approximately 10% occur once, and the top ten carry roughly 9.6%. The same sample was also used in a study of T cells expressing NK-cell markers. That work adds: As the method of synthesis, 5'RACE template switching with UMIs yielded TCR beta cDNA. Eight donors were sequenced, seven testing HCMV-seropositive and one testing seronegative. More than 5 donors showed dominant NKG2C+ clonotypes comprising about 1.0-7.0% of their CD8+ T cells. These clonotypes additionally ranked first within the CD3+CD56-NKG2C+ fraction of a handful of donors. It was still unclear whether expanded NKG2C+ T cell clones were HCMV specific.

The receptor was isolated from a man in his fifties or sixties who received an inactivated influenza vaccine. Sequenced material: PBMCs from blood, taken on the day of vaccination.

DNA for the CDR3: TGTGCCAGCAGCGTCGACCTAGCGGCAAACATTCAGTACTTC. As protein: CASSVDLAANIQYF. The V call is TRBV9, the J call TRBJ2-4; 7 nucleotides align to TRBD2. V lost 2 bases and J lost 6; bases outside the gene matches: 5. CDR3 length equals 14 residues. Germline CDR1 is SGDLS and CDR2 is YYNGEE. Full variable domain (missing parts from reference TRBV9 and TRBJ2-4): DSGVTQTPKHLITATGQRVTLRCSPRSGDLSVYWYQQSLDQGLQFLIQYYNGEERAKGNILERFSAQQFPDLHSELNLSSLELGDSALYFCASSVDLAANIQYFGAGTRLSVL.